These 10 T cell receptor beta chains were all obtained from the same sample, sequenced in a study of blood T cell repertoires in COVID-19. Some clones are missing from TCRdb's copy, which holds only in-frame ones; the method was immunoSEQ multiplex PCR. The table lists around 300,000 clones, around nine tenths of them singletons. What was sequenced was PBMCs or T cells enriched from blood (not recorded which). These receptors originate from a woman between 55 and 75 years old who had recovered from COVID-19.

In this sample, this clone turned up once. The chain recombines TRBV2 with TRBJ1-2, with unresolved D. CDR1 and CDR2 from the germline V gene are SNHLY and FYNNEI. The CDR3 is made up of 13 amino acids. The V gene lost 4 bases and the J gene lost 7 bases, with 13 bases spanning the gap. CDR3 sequence (DNA): TGTGCCAGCAGTGCAACAGTAATGGGTGGCTACACCTTC. It yields the protein CASSATVMGGYTF.

The chain recombines TRBV10-3 with TRBJ2-3, with 13 bases that match TRBD2. Germline CDR1 reads ENHRY; CDR2 reads SYGVKD. The CDR3 is 16 residues long. Germline trimming cut 4 bases from V and 2 bases from J; bases unmatched to any gene: 3. CDR3 sequence: CAISGTSGSPTDTQYF. The DNA of the CDR3 is TGTGCCATCAGTGGGACTAGCGGGAGCCCCACAGATACGCAGTATTTT.

V gene TRBV11-3 combines with J gene TRBJ1-1; D remains ambiguous. CDR3 length: 14 residues. CDR1 SGHNT and CDR2 YENEEA come from the germline V gene. Trimming took off 5 bases at V and 2 bases at J, with 12 bases between the two ends. CDR3 protein: CASSPRSGNTEAFF. CDR3 DNA sequence: TGTGCCAGCAGCCCTCGTTCGGGTAACACTGAAGCTTTCTTT.

In its sample, this clone was seen a few times. The J gene is TRBJ1-2, the V gene TRBV5-5, with no clear D. Germline CDR1 reads SGHKS; CDR2 reads YYEKEE (reference sequence). This CDR3 is 18 amino acids long. V lost 0 bases to trimming and J lost 2 bases, with 20 bases between them. This CDR3 is CASSLVGQASPVNYGYTF. CDR3 bases: TGTGCCAGCAGCTTGGTGGGTCAGGCCAGCCCAGTAAACTATGGCTACACCTTC.

Remarks on this clone: The junction shows a germline mismatch at one end, possibly a read error. The chain uses TRBV7-2 and TRBJ1-1; D not certain. The CDR3 length is 12 residues. Per germline, CDR1 SGHTA and CDR2 FQGNSA. The CDR3 DNA sequence: TGTGCCAGCAGCGAAACTAACATTGAAGCTTTCTTT. It specifies CASSETNIEAFF.

The V and J genes are TRBV5-4 and TRBJ1-2, with D tentatively TRBD1 (5 bases). This CDR3 is 14 amino acids long. Per germline, CDR1 SGHNT and CDR2 YYREEE (reference sequence). Trimming took 0 bases from V and 8 from J, leaving 14 bases between them. The CDR3 region has the DNA TGTGCCAGCAGCTTGGAGGGGATCGCCATGGGCTACACCTTC. Protein sequence: CASSLEGIAMGYTF.

V gene TRBV2 combines with J gene TRBJ2-1; 9 nucleotides align to TRBD2. This CDR3 spans 17 amino acids. From germline, CDR1 is SNHLY and CDR2 FYNNEI. The J segment lost 1 base and the V segment lost 4 bases, leaving 8 bases of the junction unmatched. The CDR3 coding sequence is TGTGCCAGCAGTGTTCCGCTAGCGGGGACGTCCTACAATGAGCAGTTCTTC. Protein product: CASSVPLAGTSYNEQFF.

J is TRBJ1-3 and V is TRBV3-1 (or the pseudogene TRBV3-2); D remains unclear. CDR1 is LGHDT, CDR2 YNNKEL, per germline (reference sequence). V was clipped by 1 base and J by 8 bases, with 15 bases between them. This CDR3 has 15 amino acids. The CDR3 sequence is CASSQGDPGRYTIYF. The CDR3 DNA reads TGTGCCAGCAGCCAAGGCGACCCGGGGAGGTACACCATATATTTT.

This chain links TRBV24-1 with TRBJ1-2; 8 bases are shared with TRBD1. V lost 5 bases, J lost 4 bases, and 14 bases stayed unmatched. The CDR3 consists of 17 residues. Germline lookup yields CDR1 KGHDR and CDR2 SFDVKD. In nucleotides, the CDR3 is TGTGCCACCAGTGGAGTGGATGGAGGGACAGGTCTCTATGGCTACACCTTC. This codes for CATSGVDGGTGLYGYTF.

The chain employs TRBV10-3 and TRBJ1-5, with 8 bases aligning to TRBD1. After removal of 5 bases from V and 6 bases from J, the junction contained 6 bases not matched to a gene. The CDR3 length is 14 residues. Germline V CDR1 and CDR2: ENHRY, SYGVKD. The CDR3: CAISQTGVGQPQHF. In nucleotides, the CDR3 is TGTGCCATCAGTCAGACAGGGGTTGGTCAGCCCCAGCATTTT.